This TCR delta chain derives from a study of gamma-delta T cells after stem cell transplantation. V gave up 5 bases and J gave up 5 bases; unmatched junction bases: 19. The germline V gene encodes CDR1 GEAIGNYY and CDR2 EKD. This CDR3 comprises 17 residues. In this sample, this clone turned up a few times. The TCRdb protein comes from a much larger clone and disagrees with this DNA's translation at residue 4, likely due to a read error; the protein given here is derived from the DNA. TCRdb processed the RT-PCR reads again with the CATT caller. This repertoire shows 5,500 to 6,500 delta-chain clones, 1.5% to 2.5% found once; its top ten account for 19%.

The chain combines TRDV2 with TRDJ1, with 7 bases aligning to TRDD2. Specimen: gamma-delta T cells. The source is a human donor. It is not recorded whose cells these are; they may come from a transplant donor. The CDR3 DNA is TGTGCCTGTGGCAGAATTCCTACGGCCGGATCGAGGGATAAACTCATCTTT. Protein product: CACGRIPTAGSRDKLIF.